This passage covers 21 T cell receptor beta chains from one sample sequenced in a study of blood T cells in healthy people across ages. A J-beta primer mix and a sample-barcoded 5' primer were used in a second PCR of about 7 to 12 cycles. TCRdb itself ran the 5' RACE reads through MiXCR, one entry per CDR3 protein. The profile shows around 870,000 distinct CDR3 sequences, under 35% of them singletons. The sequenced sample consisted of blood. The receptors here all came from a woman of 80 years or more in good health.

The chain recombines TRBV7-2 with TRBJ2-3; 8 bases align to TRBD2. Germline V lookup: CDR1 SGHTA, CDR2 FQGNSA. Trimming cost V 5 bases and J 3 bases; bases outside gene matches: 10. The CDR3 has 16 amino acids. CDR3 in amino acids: CASSTRRAGATDTQYF. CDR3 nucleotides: TGTGCCAGCAGCACCAGACGAGCGGGGGCGACAGATACGCAGTATTTT.

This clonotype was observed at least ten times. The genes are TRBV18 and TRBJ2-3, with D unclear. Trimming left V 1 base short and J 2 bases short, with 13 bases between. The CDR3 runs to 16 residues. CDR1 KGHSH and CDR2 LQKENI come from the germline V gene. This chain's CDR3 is CASSPLPATVTDTQYF. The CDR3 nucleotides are TGTGCCAGCTCACCACTACCCGCGACCGTCACAGATACGCAGTATTTT.

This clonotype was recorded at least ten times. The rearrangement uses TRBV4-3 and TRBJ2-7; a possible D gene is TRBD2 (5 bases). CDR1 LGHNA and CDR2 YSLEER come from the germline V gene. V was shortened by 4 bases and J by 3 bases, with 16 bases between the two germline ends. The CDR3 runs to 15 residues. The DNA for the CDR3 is TGCGCCAGCAGCCCGTTGCCATCGGCGGGCTACGAGCAGTACTTC. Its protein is CASSPLPSAGYEQYF.

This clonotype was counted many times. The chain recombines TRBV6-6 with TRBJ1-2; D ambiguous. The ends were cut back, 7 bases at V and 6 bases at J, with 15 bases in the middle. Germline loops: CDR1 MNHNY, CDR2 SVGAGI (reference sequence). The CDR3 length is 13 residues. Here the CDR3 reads CASNPRDNDGYTF. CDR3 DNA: TGTGCCAGCAACCCAAGGGATAATGATGGCTACACCTTC.

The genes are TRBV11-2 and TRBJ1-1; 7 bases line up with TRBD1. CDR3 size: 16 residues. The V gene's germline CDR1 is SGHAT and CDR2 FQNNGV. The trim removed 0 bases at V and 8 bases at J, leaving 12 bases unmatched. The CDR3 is CASSLDRGAGSAEAFF. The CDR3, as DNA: TGTGCCAGCAGCTTAGACAGGGGGGCAGGGTCGGCGGAAGCTTTCTTT. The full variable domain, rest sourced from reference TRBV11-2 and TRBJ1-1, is EAGVAQSPRYKIIEKRQSVAFWCNPISGHATLYWYQQILGQGPKLLIQFQNNGVVDDSQLPKDRFSAERLKGVDSTLKIQPAKLEDSAVYLCASSLDRGAGSAEAFFGQGTRLTVV.

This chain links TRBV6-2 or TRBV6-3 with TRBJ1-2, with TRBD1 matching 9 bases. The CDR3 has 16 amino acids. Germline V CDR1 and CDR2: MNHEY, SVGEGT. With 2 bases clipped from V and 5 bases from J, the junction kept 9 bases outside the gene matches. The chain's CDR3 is CASSYVPAQGAYGYTF. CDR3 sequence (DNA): TGTGCCAGCAGTTACGTCCCGGCACAGGGGGCGTATGGCTACACCTTC.

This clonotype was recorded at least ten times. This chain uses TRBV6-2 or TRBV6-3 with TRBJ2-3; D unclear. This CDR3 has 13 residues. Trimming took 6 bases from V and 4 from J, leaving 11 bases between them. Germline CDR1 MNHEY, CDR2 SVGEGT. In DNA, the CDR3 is TGTGCCAGCAGCCTCCGGACCCCAGATACGCAGTATTTT. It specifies CASSLRTPDTQYF.

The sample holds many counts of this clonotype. The CDR3 region has the DNA TGTGCCAGCAGCTTGCAACTAGCGGGGGCCCATGAGCAGTTCTTC. The encoded protein is CASSLQLAGAHEQFF. This chain links TRBV5-6 with TRBJ2-1; 11 bases match TRBD2. Germline V lookup: CDR1 SGHDT, CDR2 YYEEEE. There are 15 residues in the CDR3. J lost 8 bases, V lost 1 base, and 5 bases had no gene match.

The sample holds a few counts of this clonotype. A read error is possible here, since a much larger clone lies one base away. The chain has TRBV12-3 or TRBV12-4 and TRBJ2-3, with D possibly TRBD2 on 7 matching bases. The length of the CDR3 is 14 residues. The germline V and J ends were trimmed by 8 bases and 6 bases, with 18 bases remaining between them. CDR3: CASLKVAGADTQYF. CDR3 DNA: TGTGCCAGCCTTAAGGTGGCGGGGGCGGATACGCAGTATTTT.

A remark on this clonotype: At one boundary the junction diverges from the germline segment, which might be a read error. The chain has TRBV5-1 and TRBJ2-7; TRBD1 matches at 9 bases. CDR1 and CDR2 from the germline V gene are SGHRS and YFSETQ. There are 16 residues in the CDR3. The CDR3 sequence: CASGLYSGQGSYEQYF. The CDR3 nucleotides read TGCGCCAGCGGCTTGTATAGCGGACAGGGGTCCTACGAGCAGTACTTC.

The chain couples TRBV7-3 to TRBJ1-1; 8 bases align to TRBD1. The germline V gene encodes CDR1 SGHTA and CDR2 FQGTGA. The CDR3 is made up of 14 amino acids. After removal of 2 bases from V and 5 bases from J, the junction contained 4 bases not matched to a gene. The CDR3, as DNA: TGTGCCAGCAGCTTACAGGGGGCGCGGACTGAAGCTTTCTTT. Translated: CASSLQGARTEAFF.

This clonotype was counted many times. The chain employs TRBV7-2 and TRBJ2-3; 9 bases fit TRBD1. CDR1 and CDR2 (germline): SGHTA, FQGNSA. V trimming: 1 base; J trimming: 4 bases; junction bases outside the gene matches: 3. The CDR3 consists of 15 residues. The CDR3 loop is CASSLDRGHPDTQYF. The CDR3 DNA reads TGTGCCAGCAGCTTAGACAGGGGGCACCCAGATACGCAGTATTTT. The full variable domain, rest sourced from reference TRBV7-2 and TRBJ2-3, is GAGVSQSPSNKVTEKGKDVELRCDPISGHTALYWYRQSLGQGLEFLIYFQGNSAPDKSGLPSDRFSAERTGGSVSTLTIQRTQQEDSAVYLCASSLDRGHPDTQYFGPGTRLTVL.

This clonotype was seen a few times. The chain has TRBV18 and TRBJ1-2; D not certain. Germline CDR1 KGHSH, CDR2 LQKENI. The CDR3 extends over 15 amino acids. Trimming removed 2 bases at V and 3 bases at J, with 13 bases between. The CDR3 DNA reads TGTGCCAGCTCACCAGAGACGGAAAATTACTATGGCTACACCTTC. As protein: CASSPETENYYGYTF.

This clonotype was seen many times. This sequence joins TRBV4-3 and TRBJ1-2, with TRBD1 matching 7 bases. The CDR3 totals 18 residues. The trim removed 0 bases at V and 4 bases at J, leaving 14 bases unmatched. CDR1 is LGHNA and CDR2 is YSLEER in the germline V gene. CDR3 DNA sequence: TGCGCCAGCAGCCAAGATCAATTCCAGGGGGGACGAAGCTATGGCTACACCTTC. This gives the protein CASSQDQFQGGRSYGYTF.

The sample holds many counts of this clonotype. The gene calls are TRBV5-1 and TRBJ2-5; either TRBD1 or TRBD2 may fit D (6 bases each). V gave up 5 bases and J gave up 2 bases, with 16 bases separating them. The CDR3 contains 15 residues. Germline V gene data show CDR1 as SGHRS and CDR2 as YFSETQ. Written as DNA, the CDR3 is TGCGCCAGCAGTTTCGTGGGGGGCCGGCAAGAGACCCAGTACTTC. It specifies CASSFVGGRQETQYF.

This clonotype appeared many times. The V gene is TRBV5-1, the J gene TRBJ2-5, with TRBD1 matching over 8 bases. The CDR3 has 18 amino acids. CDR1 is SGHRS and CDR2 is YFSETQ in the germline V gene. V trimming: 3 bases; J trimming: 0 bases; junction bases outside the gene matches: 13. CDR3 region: CASSSPGQGTGYQETQYF. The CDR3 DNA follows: TGCGCCAGCAGCTCCCCCGGACAGGGAACGGGGTACCAAGAGACCCAGTACTTC.

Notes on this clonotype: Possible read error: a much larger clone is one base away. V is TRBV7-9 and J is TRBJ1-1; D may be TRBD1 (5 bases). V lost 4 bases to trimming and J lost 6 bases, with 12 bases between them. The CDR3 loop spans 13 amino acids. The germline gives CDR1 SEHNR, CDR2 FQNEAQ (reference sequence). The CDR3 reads CASSSQDSAEAFF. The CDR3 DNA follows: TGTGCCAGCAGCTCCCAAGACAGCGCTGAAGCTTTCTTT.

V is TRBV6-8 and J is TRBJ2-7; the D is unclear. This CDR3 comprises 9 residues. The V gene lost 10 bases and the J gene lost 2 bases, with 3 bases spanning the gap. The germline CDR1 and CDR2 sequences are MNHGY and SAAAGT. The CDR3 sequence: CATPYEQYF. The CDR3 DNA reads TGTGCCACCCCCTACGAGCAGTACTTC.

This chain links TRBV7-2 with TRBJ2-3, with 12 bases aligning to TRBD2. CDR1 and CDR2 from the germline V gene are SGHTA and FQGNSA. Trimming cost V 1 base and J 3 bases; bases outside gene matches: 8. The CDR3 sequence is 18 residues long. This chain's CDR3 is CASSLVGASGGATDTQYF. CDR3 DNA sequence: TGTGCCAGCAGCTTAGTGGGGGCTAGCGGGGGGGCGACAGATACGCAGTATTTT.

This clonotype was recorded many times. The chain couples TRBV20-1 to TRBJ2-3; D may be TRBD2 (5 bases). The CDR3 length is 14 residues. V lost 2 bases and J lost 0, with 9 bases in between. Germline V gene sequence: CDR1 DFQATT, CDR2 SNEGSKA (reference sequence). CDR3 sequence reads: CSARRAVSTDTQYF. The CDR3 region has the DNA TGCAGTGCTAGACGAGCGGTTAGCACAGATACGCAGTATTTT.

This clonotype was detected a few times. Here the CDR3 reads CASMRGGGGRAGELFF. DNA for the CDR3: TGTGCCAGCATGCGTGGCGGGGGTGGAAGAGCCGGGGAGCTGTTTTTT. The V call is TRBV3-1, the J call TRBJ2-2; 7 bases are shared with TRBD2. Germline assignment: CDR1 LGHDT and CDR2 YNNKEL (reference sequence). The ends lost 7 bases at V and 6 bases at J; junction bases unmatched: 14. The CDR3 runs to 16 residues.